This T cell receptor (beta chain) originates from a study of identical twins. Germline values: CDR1 LNHNV, CDR2 YYDKDF (reference sequence). The CDR3 is 13 amino acids. V gave up 4 bases and J gave up 3 bases, with 10 bases separating them. Each CDR3 protein gets one entry after TCRdb re-called the 5' RACE reads with MiXCR. This table holds 600,000 to 850,000 distinct CDR3 sequences, 18% found once. Another study also made use of these data, one on T cells expressing NK-cell markers. That study adds: Sorted CD3+CD56-NKG2C+, CD3+CD56+NKG2C- and CD3+CD56+NKG2C+ T cells were the source of the TCR beta repertoires. Eight donors were sequenced, of whom seven were HCMV-seropositive, while the remaining one was HCMV-seronegative.

Sequencing used PBMCs. The TCR sequence derives from a woman aged 18-35 years in good health. The chain uses TRBV15 and TRBJ2-7, with D possibly being TRBD1 or TRBD2 (5 bases each). CDR3 nucleotides: TGTGCCACCAGCACCAGGGCGGGCTACGAGCAGTACTTC. Its protein product is CATSTRAGYEQYF.